The T cell receptor beta chain under discussion was sequenced for a study of T cell repertoires in cytomegalovirus infection. This clonotype showed up just a few times. TCRdb reprocessed the reads with MiXCR, giving one entry per CDR3 protein. Among over 150,000 distinct CDR3 sequences listed, about 18% were seen once. V shed 3 bases and J shed 9 bases, with 13 bases lying between them. This CDR3 comprises 13 residues. Looked up from germline, CDR1 is LGHNA and CDR2 is YSLEER. This sequence originates from a human donor in good health (CMV status not recorded). Some clones in this sample may be carry-over from other donors' samples. Sequencing was carried out using CD8+ T cells from PBMCs. V and J are TRBV4-3 and TRBJ2-3, with D tentatively TRBD1 or TRBD2 (6 bases each). The CDR3 coding sequence is TGCGCCAGCAGCCAGAGCGCGGGACAAACGCAGTATTTT. Amino acids: CASSQSAGQTQYF.